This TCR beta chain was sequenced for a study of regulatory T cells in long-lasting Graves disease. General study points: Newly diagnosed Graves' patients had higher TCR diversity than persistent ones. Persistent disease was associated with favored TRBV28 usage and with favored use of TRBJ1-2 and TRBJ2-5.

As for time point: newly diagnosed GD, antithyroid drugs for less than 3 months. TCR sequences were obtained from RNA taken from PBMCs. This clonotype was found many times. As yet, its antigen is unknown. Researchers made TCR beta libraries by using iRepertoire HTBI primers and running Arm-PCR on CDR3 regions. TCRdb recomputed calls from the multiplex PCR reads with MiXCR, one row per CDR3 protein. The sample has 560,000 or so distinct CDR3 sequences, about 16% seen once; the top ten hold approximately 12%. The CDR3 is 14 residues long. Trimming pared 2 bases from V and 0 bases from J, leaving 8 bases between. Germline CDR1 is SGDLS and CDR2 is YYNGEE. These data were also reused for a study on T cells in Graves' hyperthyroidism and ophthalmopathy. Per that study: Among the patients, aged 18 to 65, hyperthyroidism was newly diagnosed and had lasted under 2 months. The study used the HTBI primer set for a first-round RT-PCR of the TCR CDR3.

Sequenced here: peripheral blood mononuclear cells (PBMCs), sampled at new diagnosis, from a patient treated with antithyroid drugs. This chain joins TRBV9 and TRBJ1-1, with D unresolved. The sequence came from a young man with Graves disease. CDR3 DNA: TGTGCCAGCAGCGTGAGCGTGTTGAACACTGAAGCTTTCTTT. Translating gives CASSVSVLNTEAFF.